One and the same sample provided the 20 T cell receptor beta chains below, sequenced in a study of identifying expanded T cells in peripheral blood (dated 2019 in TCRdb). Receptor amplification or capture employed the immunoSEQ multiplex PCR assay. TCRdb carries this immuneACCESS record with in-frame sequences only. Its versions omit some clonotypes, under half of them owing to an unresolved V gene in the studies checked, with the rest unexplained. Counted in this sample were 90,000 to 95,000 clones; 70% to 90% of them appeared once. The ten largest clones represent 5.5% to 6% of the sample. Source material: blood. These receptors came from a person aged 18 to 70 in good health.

DNA of the CDR3: TGTGCCAGCAGTTCCTTCAACACAGGGTGGGACTACGAGCAGTACTTC. Amino acid sequence: CASSSFNTGWDYEQYF. The chain links TRBV27 to TRBJ2-7, with D perhaps TRBD1 (6 bases). This CDR3 is 16 amino acids long. Germline V lookup: CDR1 MNHEY, CDR2 SMNVEV (reference sequence). V shed 4 bases and J shed 3 bases, with 19 bases lying between them.

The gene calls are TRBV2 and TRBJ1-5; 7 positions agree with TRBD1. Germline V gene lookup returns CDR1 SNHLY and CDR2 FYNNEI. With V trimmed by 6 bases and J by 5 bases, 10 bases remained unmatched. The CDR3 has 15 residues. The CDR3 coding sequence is TGTGCCAGCAGAGGAGACAGGGCAGGGCATCAGCCCCAGCATTTT. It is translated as CASRGDRAGHQPQHF.

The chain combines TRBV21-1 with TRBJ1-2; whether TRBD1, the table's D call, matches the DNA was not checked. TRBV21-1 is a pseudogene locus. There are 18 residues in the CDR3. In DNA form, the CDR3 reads TGTGCCAGCAGCAACGCCCCCGAGACAGGCCCTAAGGGCTATGGCTACACCTTC. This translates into CASSNAPETGPKGYGYTF.

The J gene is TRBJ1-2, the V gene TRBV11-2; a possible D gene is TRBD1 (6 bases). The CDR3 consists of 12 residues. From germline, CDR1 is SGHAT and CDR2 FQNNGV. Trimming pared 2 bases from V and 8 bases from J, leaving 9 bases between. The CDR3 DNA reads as TGTGCCAGCAGCTTATCTCAGGGGGGCTACACCTTC. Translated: CASSLSQGGYTF.

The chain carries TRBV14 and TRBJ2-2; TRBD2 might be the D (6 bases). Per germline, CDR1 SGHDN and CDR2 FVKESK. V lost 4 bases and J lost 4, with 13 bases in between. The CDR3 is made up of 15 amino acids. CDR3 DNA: TGTGCCAGCAGCCCTTACACGGGAGTCACCGGGGAGCTGTTTTTT. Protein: CASSPYTGVTGELFF.

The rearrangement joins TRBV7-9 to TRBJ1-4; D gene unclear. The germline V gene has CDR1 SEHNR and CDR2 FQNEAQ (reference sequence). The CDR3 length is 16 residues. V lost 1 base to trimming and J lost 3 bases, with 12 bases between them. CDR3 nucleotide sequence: TGTGCCAGCAGCTTAGAAGGGCTGAACTCTAATGAAAAACTGTTTTTT. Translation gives CASSLEGLNSNEKLFF.

The DNA of the CDR3 is TGTGCCAGCAGCTTAGTCGCCGAGCAGTACTTC. Translating it yields CASSLVAEQYF. The chain combines TRBV7-2 with TRBJ2-7; no clear D gene. The V and J ends lost 1 base and 6 bases respectively, with 4 bases between them. Germline CDR1 and CDR2: SGHTA and FQGNSA. The CDR3 contains 11 residues.

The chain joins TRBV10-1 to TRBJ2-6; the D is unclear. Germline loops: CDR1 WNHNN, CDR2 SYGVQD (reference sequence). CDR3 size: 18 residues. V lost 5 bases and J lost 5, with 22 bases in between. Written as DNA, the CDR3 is TGCGCCAGCAGTTTGACTTTGATCGCACAAAGTCGGGCCAACGTCCTGACTTTC. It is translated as CASSLTLIAQSRANVLTF.

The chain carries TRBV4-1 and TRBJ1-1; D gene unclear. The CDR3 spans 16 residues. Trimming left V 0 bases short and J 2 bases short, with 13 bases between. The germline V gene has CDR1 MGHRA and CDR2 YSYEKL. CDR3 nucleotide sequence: TGCGCCAGCAGCCAAGATCGGCGACCCAAAAACACTGAAGCTTTCTTT. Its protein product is CASSQDRRPKNTEAFF.

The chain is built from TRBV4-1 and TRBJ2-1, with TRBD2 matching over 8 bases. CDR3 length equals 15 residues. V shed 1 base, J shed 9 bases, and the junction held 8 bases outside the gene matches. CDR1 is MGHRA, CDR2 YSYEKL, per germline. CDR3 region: CASSQGPGLGIEQFF. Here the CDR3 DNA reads TGCGCCAGCAGCCAAGGACCGGGACTAGGCATTGAGCAGTTCTTC.

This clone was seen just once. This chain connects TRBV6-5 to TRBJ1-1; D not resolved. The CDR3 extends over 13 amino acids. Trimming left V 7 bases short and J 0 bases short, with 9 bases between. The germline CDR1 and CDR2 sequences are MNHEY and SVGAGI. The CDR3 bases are TGTGCCAGCACATTACAACTGAACACTGAAGCTTTCTTT. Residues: CASTLQLNTEAFF.

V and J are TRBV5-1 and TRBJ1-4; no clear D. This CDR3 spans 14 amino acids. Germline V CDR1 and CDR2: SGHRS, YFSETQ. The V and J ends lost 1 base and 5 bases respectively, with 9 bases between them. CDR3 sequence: CASSLRAGNEKLFF. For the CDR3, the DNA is TGCGCCAGCAGCTTGCGGGCGGGGAATGAAAAACTGTTTTTT.

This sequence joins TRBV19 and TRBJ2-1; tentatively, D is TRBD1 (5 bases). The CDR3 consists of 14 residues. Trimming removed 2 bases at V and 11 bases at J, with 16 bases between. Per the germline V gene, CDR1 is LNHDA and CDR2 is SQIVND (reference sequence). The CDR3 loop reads CASSISRDRQKQFF. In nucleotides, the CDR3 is TGTGCCAGTAGTATAAGTCGCGACAGACAAAAGCAGTTCTTC.

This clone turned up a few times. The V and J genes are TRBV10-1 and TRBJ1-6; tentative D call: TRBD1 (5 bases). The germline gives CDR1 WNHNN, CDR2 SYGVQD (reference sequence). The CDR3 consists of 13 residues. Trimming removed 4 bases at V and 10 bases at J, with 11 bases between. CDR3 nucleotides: TGCGCCAGCAGTGTTGGGGGGAACTCACCCCTCCACTTT. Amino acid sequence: CASSVGGNSPLHF.

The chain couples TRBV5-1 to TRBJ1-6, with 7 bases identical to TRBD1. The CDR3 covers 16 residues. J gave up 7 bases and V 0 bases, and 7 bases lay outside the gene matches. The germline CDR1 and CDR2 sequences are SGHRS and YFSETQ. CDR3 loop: CASSLGPGQLNSPLHF. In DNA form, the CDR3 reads TGCGCCAGCAGCTTGGGGCCGGGACAGTTAAATTCACCCCTCCACTTT.

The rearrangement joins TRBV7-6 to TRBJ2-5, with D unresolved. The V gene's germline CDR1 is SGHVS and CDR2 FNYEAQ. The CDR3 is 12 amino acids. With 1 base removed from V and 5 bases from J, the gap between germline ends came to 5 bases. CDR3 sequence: CASSLVTETQYF. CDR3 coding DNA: TGTGCCAGCAGCTTAGTCACGGAGACCCAGTACTTC.

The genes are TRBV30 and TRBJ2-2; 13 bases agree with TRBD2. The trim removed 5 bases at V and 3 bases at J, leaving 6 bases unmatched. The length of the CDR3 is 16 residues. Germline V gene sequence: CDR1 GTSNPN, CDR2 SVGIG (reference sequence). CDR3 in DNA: TGTGCCTGGGAAAGACTAGCGGGAGGATACACCGGGGAGCTGTTTTTT. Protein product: CAWERLAGGYTGELFF.

The CDR3 reads CASSFRHPNTGELFF. CDR3 DNA: TGTGCCAGCAGCTTTCGACACCCGAACACCGGGGAGCTGTTTTTT. J is TRBJ2-2 and V is TRBV5-4; D ambiguous. The CDR3 is 15 residues long. CDR1 is SGHNT and CDR2 is YYREEE in the germline V gene (reference sequence). V shed 2 bases and J shed 0 bases, with 8 bases lying between them.

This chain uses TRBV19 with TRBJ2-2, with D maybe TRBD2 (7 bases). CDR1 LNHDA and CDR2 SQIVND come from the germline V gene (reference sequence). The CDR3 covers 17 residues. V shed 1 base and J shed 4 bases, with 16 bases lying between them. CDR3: CASSIVWGGWSTGELFF. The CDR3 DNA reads TGTGCCAGTAGTATAGTGTGGGGGGGCTGGAGCACCGGGGAGCTGTTTTTT.

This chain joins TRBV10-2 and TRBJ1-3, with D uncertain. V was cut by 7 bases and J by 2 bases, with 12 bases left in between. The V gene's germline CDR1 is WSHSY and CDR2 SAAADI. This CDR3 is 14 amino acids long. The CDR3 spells CASTSGEAGNTIYF. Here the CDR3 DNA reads TGCGCCAGCACCAGTGGGGAAGCTGGAAACACCATATATTTT.